The clone carrying this T cell receptor beta chain occurred once. Trimming removed 0 bases from V and 3 bases from J, with 6 bases in between. Germline-derived CDR1 and CDR2 are WSHSY and SAAADI. The CDR3 contains 14 residues. This sample was taken from a study of blood T cell repertoires in COVID-19. Study information: Samples of COVID-19 (acute and convalescent) were obtained from the United States, Italy and Spain. T cells, B-cell-depleted T cells, or PBMCs provided the cDNA or gDNA that served as material.

As originally analysed: Nucleated cell counts were estimated from reference gene primer amplification. Clones were read by immunoSEQ multiplex PCR, and TCRdb kept only the in-frame ones, dropping some. Clone size and V and J calls were adopted from that table, with D and trimming inferred from the DNA. The repertoire consists of 140,000 or so clones, with about 87% occurring once and the leading ten covering more than 0.8%. The sequence derives from a woman between 45 and 60 years old with acute or convalescent COVID-19. This chain uses TRBV10-2 with TRBJ1-5; no clear D. Sequencing was performed on peripheral blood. Written as DNA, the CDR3 is TGCGCCAGCAGTGAGTCCGGGTTCAATCAGCCCCAGCATTTT. Translating gives CASSESGFNQPQHF.